These T cell receptor beta chains were read from a single sample in a study of T cells in Graves' hyperthyroidism and ophthalmopathy. A single record per CDR3 protein comes from TCRdb applying MiXCR to the multiplex PCR reads. The top ten hold about 7% of the sample, which has hundreds of thousands of distinct CDR3 sequences, roughly 46% seen once. The material sequenced was peripheral blood or thyroid tissue (not recorded which). These TCRs come from an adult man with Graves' disease, either hyperthyroidism or ophthalmopathy (not recorded which). The CDR3 runs from the conserved cysteine through the conserved F or W.

v_gene: TRBV7-9; j_gene: TRBJ1-3; CDR3aa: CASSVYTLSGNTIYF
v_gene: TRBV9; j_gene: TRBJ2-7; CDR3aa: CASSQGTGTQYF
v_gene: TRBV10-3; j_gene: TRBJ1-5; CDR3aa: CAINRRPSNQPQHF
v_gene: TRBV10-3; j_gene: TRBJ1-6; CDR3aa: CAISVTQGVVSPLHF
v_gene: TRBV16; j_gene: TRBJ1-4; CDR3aa: CASSYSGPRNEKLFF
v_gene: TRBV6-5; j_gene: TRBJ2-6; CDR3aa: CASSKKGTGTGANVLTF
v_gene: TRBV10-3; j_gene: TRBJ2-7; CDR3aa: CAISHLAGYEQYF
v_gene: TRBV18; j_gene: TRBJ1-4; CDR3aa: CASSPRDGGEKLFF
v_gene: TRBV11-2; j_gene: TRBJ1-6; CDR3aa: CASSIRSSYNSPLHF
v_gene: TRBV7-2; j_gene: TRBJ1-6; CDR3aa: CASSLDPKTWGSPLHF
v_gene: TRBV12-3/TRBV12-4; j_gene: TRBJ1-2; CDR3aa: CASSFNTNYGYTF
v_gene: TRBV15; j_gene: TRBJ1-6; CDR3aa: CATQDSSYNSPLHF
v_gene: TRBV25-1; j_gene: TRBJ1-6; CDR3aa: CASRAARSPLHF
v_gene: TRBV7-8; j_gene: TRBJ1-2; CDR3aa: CASSQQGSYGYTF
v_gene: TRBV10-3; j_gene: TRBJ1-2; CDR3aa: CAISPSGTGERGYTF
v_gene: TRBV20-1; j_gene: TRBJ1-1; CDR3aa: CSARQSGLKNTEAFF
v_gene: TRBV7-8; j_gene: TRBJ2-7; CDR3aa: CASSWTSGSSYEQYF
v_gene: TRBV19; j_gene: TRBJ1-5; CDR3aa: CASSIGYRGPVSNQPQHF
v_gene: TRBV6-5; j_gene: TRBJ1-6; CDR3aa: CASSYSTRNSPLHF
v_gene: TRBV7-9; j_gene: TRBJ2-2; CDR3aa: CASSLVRTGANTGELFF
v_gene: TRBV6-5; j_gene: TRBJ1-2; CDR3aa: CASNPQERNYGYTF
v_gene: TRBV20-1; j_gene: TRBJ1-2; CDR3aa: CSARGTGGSYGYTF
v_gene: TRBV7-3; j_gene: TRBJ1-1; CDR3aa: CASSQGGFTEAFF
v_gene: TRBV7-2; j_gene: TRBJ2-5; CDR3aa: CASSYVRDF
v_gene: TRBV5-8; j_gene: TRBJ1-2; CDR3aa: CASSLDRGLHGYTF
v_gene: TRBV6-1; j_gene: TRBJ2-7; CDR3aa: CASRSGTSSSYEQYF
v_gene: TRBV12-3/TRBV12-4; j_gene: TRBJ1-2; CDR3aa: CASSWDGGDGYTF
v_gene: TRBV15; j_gene: TRBJ1-4; CDR3aa: CATSRQGGRDEKLFF
v_gene: TRBV20-1; j_gene: TRBJ2-5; CDR3aa: CSASGSLLAGGETQYF
v_gene: TRBV6-5; j_gene: TRBJ1-6; CDR3aa: CASSQQGRNSPLHF
v_gene: TRBV20-1; j_gene: TRBJ1-1; CDR3aa: CSARVLDRESKAFF